These 18 T cell receptor beta chains share one sample of origin, sequenced in a study of early stage breast cancer tumors. Clones were read by immunoSEQ multiplex PCR, and TCRdb kept only the in-frame ones, dropping some. The top ten hold roughly 3.2% of the sample, which has tens of thousands of clones, roughly 84% seen once. The sample taken for sequencing was blood. Receptor source: a person between 60 and 70 years old with breast cancer.

This clone has just one count. CDR3 in amino acids: CASSPGSGETQYF. In DNA, the CDR3 is TGTGCCAGTAGTCCCGGGAGCGGGGAGACCCAGTACTTC. This sequence joins TRBV19 and TRBJ2-5, with a possible D match to TRBD2 (6 bases). The CDR3 length is 13 residues. The V end was cut by 5 bases, the J end by 5 bases, with 12 bases between. In germline, CDR1 is LNHDA, CDR2 SQIVND (reference sequence).

The chain employs TRBV28 and TRBJ2-2; D is possibly TRBD2 (6 bases). V lost 9 bases and J lost 4, with 9 bases in between. In germline, CDR1 is MDHEN, CDR2 SYDVKM. The CDR3 is 12 residues long. In nucleotides, the CDR3 is TGTGCCAGGGAGGGGCGCACCGGGGAGCTGTTTTTT. It specifies CAREGRTGELFF.

V is TRBV19 and J is TRBJ2-3; D is unresolved. CDR3 length equals 12 residues. The germline V gene has CDR1 LNHDA and CDR2 SQIVND (reference sequence). V lost 5 bases and J lost 6, with 9 bases in between. As DNA, the CDR3 is TGTGCCAGTAGTTCGATCACGGATACGCAGTATTTT. Amino acids: CASSSITDTQYF.

V is TRBV5-8 and J is TRBJ1-1, with TRBD1 identical over 8 bases. V lost 2 bases and J lost 5; bases outside the gene matches: 5. The V gene's germline CDR1 is SGHTS and CDR2 YDEGEE. The CDR3 contains 14 residues. CDR3 nucleotides: TGTGCCAGCAGCTTAACAGGGGGAAATACTGAAGCTTTCTTT. As protein: CASSLTGGNTEAFF.

The V gene is TRBV4-1, the J gene TRBJ1-2, with TRBD1 as a possible D gene (6 bases). Germline CDR1 MGHRA, CDR2 YSYEKL. Trimming cost V 0 bases and J 1 base, with 12 bases left between them. The CDR3 is 16 amino acids. The CDR3 nucleotides are TGCGCCAGCAGCCAAGATTGGGCAGGGGATAACTATGGCTACACCTTC. Encoded protein: CASSQDWAGDNYGYTF.

The chain carries TRBV18 and TRBJ2-1, with 9 bases matching TRBD1. The CDR3 has 18 residues. From germline, CDR1 is KGHSH and CDR2 LQKENI. After removal of 4 bases from V and 7 bases from J, the junction contained 17 bases not matched to a gene. The CDR3 is CASSLRAAGTGIRNEQFF. In DNA form, the CDR3 reads TGTGCCAGCTCACTCCGGGCGGCCGGGACAGGGATTCGGAATGAGCAGTTCTTC. The full variable domain, its missing parts supplied by reference TRBV18 and TRBJ2-1, is NAGVMQNPRHLVRRRGQEARLRCSPMKGHSHVYWYRQLPEEGLKFMVYLQKENIIDESGMPKERFSAEFPKEGPSILRIQQVVRGDSAAYFCASSLRAAGTGIRNEQFFGPGTRLTVL.

The genes are TRBV6-4 and TRBJ2-3; the D is unclear. The CDR3 extends over 14 amino acids. CDR1 and CDR2 (germline): MRHNA, SNTAGT. V lost 2 bases and J 0 bases, leaving 6 bases between the germline ends. CDR3 region: CASSDGESTDTQYF. Here the CDR3 DNA reads TGTGCCAGCAGTGACGGTGAGAGCACAGATACGCAGTATTTT.

The rearrangement links TRBV6-1 to TRBJ1-1; D unclear. Germline V gene sequence: CDR1 MNHNS, CDR2 SASEGT. The length of the CDR3 is 12 residues. Deletions cut 7 bases from V and 4 bases from J, with 10 bases between. The CDR3 nucleotides read TGTGCCAGCAATTTCGGGATCACTGAAGCTTTCTTT. Translation: CASNFGITEAFF.

The chain uses TRBV7-8 and TRBJ2-2; TRBD2 aligns across 11 bases. Losses at the gene ends were 5 bases for V and 4 bases for J; bases not matched to a gene: 6. Germline V lookup: CDR1 SGHVS, CDR2 FQNEAQ. The CDR3 extends over 16 amino acids. CDR3 bases: TGTGCCAGCAGCCCTGGACTAGCGGGCTTCACCGGGGAGCTGTTTTTT. Translated: CASSPGLAGFTGELFF.

Worth noting for this clone: A junction boundary mismatches the germline segment, possibly from a read error. The V and J genes are TRBV19 and TRBJ1-4; D remains unclear. This CDR3 comprises 14 residues. CDR1 is LNHDA and CDR2 is SQIVND in the germline V gene (reference sequence). This CDR3 reads CASSSVVTSEKLFF. In DNA, the CDR3 is TGTGCCAGTAGTTCTGTGGTAACTAGTGAAAAACTGTTTTTT.

This clone was picked up a small number of times. The chain carries TRBV5-1 and TRBJ1-3; D might be TRBD1 (6 bases). The CDR3 covers 14 residues. With 1 base removed from V and 2 bases from J, the gap between germline ends came to 7 bases. Per germline, CDR1 SGHRS and CDR2 YFSETQ. CDR3 DNA: TGCGCCAGCAGCTTGAACAGGGCTGGAAACACCATATATTTT. This codes for CASSLNRAGNTIYF.

The chain recombines TRBV19 with TRBJ1-1, with D perhaps TRBD1 (5 bases). CDR3 size: 15 residues. The germline V gene encodes CDR1 LNHDA and CDR2 SQIVND (reference sequence). This CDR3 reads CTQRGPEQGRIYAFF. The DNA for the CDR3 is TGTACACAGCGGGGACCCGAGCAGGGTAGGATTTATGCTTTCTTT. The complete variable domain, with remaining parts taken from reference TRBV19 and TRBJ1-1, reads DGGITQSPKYLFRKEGQNVTLSCEQNLNHDAMYWYRQDPGQGLRLIYYSQIVNDFQKGDIAEGYSVSREKKESFPLTVTSAQKNPTAFYLCTQRGPEQGRIYAFFGQGTRLTVV.

V is TRBV27 and J is TRBJ2-2, with D perhaps TRBD2 (6 bases). Trimming took 5 bases from V and 8 from J, leaving 15 bases between them. The CDR3 runs to 14 residues. CDR1 and CDR2 from the germline V gene are MNHEY and SMNVEV (reference sequence). The CDR3: CASSATMAGGELFF. CDR3 nucleotide sequence: TGTGCCAGCAGTGCGACAATGGCGGGGGGGGAGCTGTTTTTT.

The chain is built from TRBV9 and TRBJ2-7; D may be TRBD2 (5 bases). This CDR3 spans 13 amino acids. CDR1 is SGDLS, CDR2 YYNGEE, per germline. Trimming took off 4 bases at V and 3 bases at J, with 11 bases between the two ends. CDR3 amino acids: CASSRGSYYEQYF. Here the CDR3 DNA reads TGTGCCAGCAGCCGAGGGTCATACTACGAGCAGTACTTC.

The genes are TRBV4-3 and TRBJ1-2, with D unresolved. V gave up 1 base and J gave up 4 bases, with 13 bases separating them. The CDR3 length is 15 residues. Germline V gives CDR1 LGHNA, CDR2 YSLEER. The CDR3 DNA sequence: TGCGCCAGCAGCCAAGGTCGTGGCAGCACCTATGGCTACACCTTC. It is translated as CASSQGRGSTYGYTF.

The V and J genes are TRBV5-1 and TRBJ2-5, with 10 bases matching TRBD2. Unmatched junction bases numbered 8, after V lost 4 bases and J lost 5 bases. CDR1 and CDR2 from the germline V gene are SGHRS and YFSETQ. This CDR3 region has 15 residues. In DNA form, the CDR3 reads TGCGCCAGCAGCCGCAGCGGGGGGGCCCGGGAGACCCAGTACTTC. This gives the protein CASSRSGGARETQYF.

The rearrangement links TRBV2 to TRBJ2-2; D is ambiguous. The CDR3 spans 14 residues. V was pared by 4 bases and J by 7 bases, with 13 bases between. The germline CDR1 and CDR2 sequences are SNHLY and FYNNEI. CDR3 residues: CASSVGLGYGELFF. CDR3 sequence (DNA): TGTGCCAGCAGTGTAGGGCTAGGTTACGGGGAGCTGTTTTTT.

This chain uses TRBV6-6 with TRBJ2-3; 8 bases are shared with TRBD2. The CDR3 length is 14 residues. Germline assignment: CDR1 MNHNY and CDR2 SVGAGI (reference sequence). Trimming at V came to 6 bases and at J to 6 bases, leaving 8 bases not matched to a gene. This chain's CDR3 is CASSGTRKMDTQYF. CDR3 nucleotides: TGTGCCAGCAGCGGGACTAGAAAGATGGATACGCAGTATTTT.